This passage covers 30 T cell receptor beta chains from one sample sequenced in a study of T cells in Graves' hyperthyroidism and ophthalmopathy. Amplification yielded TCR beta CDR3 regions, with RNA transcripts as the source. TCR CDR3 underwent first-round RT-PCR with the HTBI primer set. MiXCR, applied by TCRdb to the multiplex PCR reads, yields one record per CDR3 protein. In the table there are about 290,000 distinct CDR3 sequences, about 14% of which are singletons. Sequencing was performed on blood. Receptors originate from a woman younger than 45 with Graves' hyperthyroidism that later progressed to Graves' ophthalmopathy.

Ten or more counts support this clonotype. In nucleotides, the CDR3 is TGTGCCAGCAGTGAAACATTTCCGGGGATGGACGAGCAGTTCTTC. Encoded protein: CASSETFPGMDEQFF. The gene calls are TRBV27 and TRBJ2-1; TRBD2 is a possible D gene (5 bases). V was cut by 5 bases and J by 10 bases, with 21 bases left in between. CDR3 size: 15 residues. Germline assignment: CDR1 MNHEY and CDR2 SMNVEV (reference sequence).

As DNA, the CDR3 is TGTGCCAGCAGCCAAGCGAAGACGGGCGGGAGCGACGAGCAGTACTTC. Translating it yields CASSQAKTGGSDEQYF. This sequence joins TRBV4-2 and TRBJ2-7; 7 bases line up with TRBD2. CDR1 is LGHNA and CDR2 is YNFKEQ in the germline V gene. CDR3 size: 16 residues. Germline trimming cut 1 base from V and 5 bases from J; bases unmatched to any gene: 11.

This clonotype was counted ten times or more. The chain uses TRBV20-1 and TRBJ2-3, with 11 bases that match TRBD2. From germline, CDR1 is DFQATT and CDR2 SNEGSKA (reference sequence). V dropped 6 bases and J dropped 3; count of bases not matched to a gene: 8. CDR3 length: 15 residues. CDR3 residues: CSAVAGGRGTDTQYF. As DNA, the CDR3 is TGCAGTGCCGTAGCGGGGGGGAGGGGTACAGATACGCAGTATTTT.

This clonotype was found many times. DNA of the CDR3: TGTGCCAGCAGTCGGAGATTGACCACTGAAGCTTTCTTT. It translates to CASSRRLTTEAFF. This chain uses TRBV28 with TRBJ1-1; D is ambiguous. The CDR3 extends over 13 amino acids. V was cut by 5 bases and J by 4 bases, with 11 bases left in between. Germline V lookup: CDR1 MDHEN, CDR2 SYDVKM.

In this sample, this clonotype turned up many times. V gene TRBV20-1 combines with J gene TRBJ2-2, with 7 bases lining up with TRBD2. Germline V gene sequence: CDR1 DFQATT, CDR2 SNEGSKA (reference sequence). The CDR3 consists of 16 residues. Trimming removed 5 bases from V and 2 bases from J; junction bases left unmatched: 11. The CDR3 region is CSALPPSGVNTGELFF. CDR3 DNA sequence: TGCAGTGCTCTCCCACCGAGCGGGGTTAACACCGGGGAGCTGTTTTTT.

Notes on this clonotype: A read error is possible here, since a much larger clone lies one base away. This chain uses TRBV2 with TRBJ1-4; no reliable D call. CDR1 is SNHLY, CDR2 FYNNEI, per germline. Trimming shortened V by 6 bases and J by 7 bases, and 15 bases separated the two germline ends. The CDR3 has 14 amino acids. CDR3 in amino acids: CASREAASLEKLFF. As DNA, the CDR3 is TGTGCCAGCAGAGAGGCAGCTAGCCTTGAAAAACTGTTTTTT.

This clonotype has a count of ten or more. This sequence joins TRBV5-5 and TRBJ1-2; no clear D gene. The germline V gene encodes CDR1 SGHKS and CDR2 YYEKEE (reference sequence). CDR3 length equals 14 residues. The germline V and J ends were trimmed by 4 bases and 4 bases, with 14 bases remaining between them. The CDR3 DNA sequence: TGTGCCAGCAGCACCGGACCGACTACCTATGGCTACACCTTC. Translated, it gives CASSTGPTTYGYTF.

The rearrangement joins TRBV11-2 to TRBJ2-7, with 8 bases fitting TRBD2. Germline CDR1 reads SGHAT; CDR2 reads FQNNGV. The CDR3 is 15 residues long. The V and J ends lost 3 bases and 0 bases, in that order; junction bases with no gene match: 4. CDR3 nucleotide sequence: TGTGCCAGCAGCTTGAGCGGGAGTTACTCCTACGAGCAGTACTTC. It codes for CASSLSGSYSYEQYF.

This clonotype was detected ten times or more. The gene calls are TRBV6-5 and TRBJ2-1; 8 bases align to TRBD1. The J segment lost 6 bases and the V segment lost 0 bases, leaving 4 bases of the junction unmatched. Germline V gene data show CDR1 as MNHEY and CDR2 as SVGAGI. This CDR3 contains 15 residues. This CDR3 is CASSYSVDRGNEQFF. The CDR3 region has the DNA TGTGCCAGCAGTTACTCGGTTGACAGGGGCAATGAGCAGTTCTTC.

This sequence joins TRBV20-1 and TRBJ2-5, with TRBD2 identical over 13 bases. V shed 1 base, J shed 5 bases, and the junction held 4 bases outside the gene matches. The CDR3 is 15 amino acids. The V gene's germline CDR1 is DFQATT and CDR2 SNEGSKA (reference sequence). CDR3: CSARGLAGGYETQYF. CDR3 bases: TGCAGTGCTAGAGGACTAGCGGGGGGCTACGAGACCCAGTACTTC.

Turning to this clonotype: A much larger clone differs by one base, so this may be a read error. The chain links TRBV7-2 to TRBJ2-7; 8 bases agree with TRBD1. CDR1 is SGHTA and CDR2 is FQGNSA in the germline V gene. The CDR3 covers 15 residues. The CDR3: CASSLNLGQGYGQYF. CDR3 DNA sequence: TGTGCCAGCAGCTTGAACCTCGGACAGGGCTACGGGCAGTACTTC.

In the case of this clonotype: One end of the junction varies from germline; a read error may be responsible. The chain combines TRBV5-5 with TRBJ2-5; possible D gene TRBD2, 5 bases. Germline CDR1 reads SGHKS; CDR2 reads YYEKEE (reference sequence). The length of the CDR3 is 14 residues. The CDR3 DNA is TGTGCCAGCAGCTTGGGAGGAGGCCAAGGGACCCAGTACTTC. Encoded protein: CASSLGGGQGTQYF. The full variable domain, in which reference TRBV5-5 and TRBJ2-5 provide the parts outside the CDR3, is DAGVTQSPTHLIKTRGQQVTLRCSPISGHKSVSWYQQVLGQGPQFIFQYYEKEERGRGNFPDRFSARQFPNYSSELNVNALLLGDSALYLCASSLGGGQGTQYFGPGTRLLVL.

This clonotype was counted ten times or more. An end of the junction does not agree with germline; a read error may underlie this. This chain uses TRBV2 with TRBJ2-2; D may match TRBD1 or TRBD2 (5 bases each). The CDR3 has 15 residues. The V gene's germline CDR1 is SNHLY and CDR2 FYNNEI. CDR3 loop: CASSEGTSNTGELFF. The CDR3 coding sequence is TGTGCCAGCAGCGAAGGGACGAGCAACACCGGGGAGCTGTTTTTT.

This clonotype was counted at least ten times. The chain is built from TRBV28 and TRBJ1-6; D may be TRBD1 (6 bases). The CDR3 extends over 15 amino acids. V lost 5 bases, J lost 8 bases, and 16 bases lay in between. Per germline, CDR1 MDHEN and CDR2 SYDVKM. CDR3 bases: TGTGCCAGCAGTACTCGGGACATCTCCCATTCACCCCTCCACTTT. It encodes CASSTRDISHSPLHF. Looking up the rest from reference TRBV28 and TRBJ1-6 gives the full variable domain: DVKVTQSSRYLVKRTGEKVFLECVQDMDHENMFWYRQDPGLGLRLIYFSYDVKMKEKGDIPEGYSVSREKKERFSLILESASTNQTSMYLCASSTRDISHSPLHFGNGTRLTVT.

Many counts were recorded for this clonotype. The V and J genes are TRBV7-9 and TRBJ2-3, with 8 bases identical to TRBD2. There are 16 residues in the CDR3. Germline CDR1 and CDR2: SEHNR and FQNEAQ (reference sequence). Trimming removed 4 bases from V and 1 base from J; junction bases left unmatched: 7. In nucleotides, the CDR3 is TGTGCCAGCAGCTCTCGAAGTAGCGGGGGCACAGATACGCAGTATTTT. Translation: CASSSRSSGGTDTQYF.

On this clonotype itself: A read error is possible here, since a much larger clone lies one base away. The rearrangement uses TRBV18 and TRBJ2-1; D may correspond to TRBD1 or TRBD2 (5 bases each). Per germline, CDR1 KGHSH and CDR2 LQKENI. This CDR3 region has 17 residues. V was trimmed by 0 bases and J by 8 bases, leaving 20 bases between them. This chain's CDR3 is CASSPPLGVYRHHEQFF. For the CDR3, the DNA is TGTGCCAGCTCACCACCGTTGGGGGTCTACCGCCACCATGAGCAGTTCTTC. The full variable domain, rest sourced from reference TRBV18 and TRBJ2-1, is NAGVMQNPRHLVRRRGQEARLRCSPMKGHSHVYWYRQLPEEGLKFMVYLQKENIIDESGMPKERFSAEFPKEGPSILRIQQVVRGDSAAYFCASSPPLGVYRHHEQFFGPGTRLTVL.

The CDR3 sequence is CAWSGGQPDAEAFF. Here the CDR3 DNA reads TGTGCCTGGAGCGGAGGACAGCCAGACGCTGAAGCTTTCTTT. This chain connects TRBV30 to TRBJ1-1; perhaps TRBD1 as D (6 bases). Per germline, CDR1 GTSNPN and CDR2 SVGIG (reference sequence). This CDR3 comprises 14 residues. Trimming pared 3 bases from V and 6 bases from J, leaving 17 bases between.

Many counts were recorded for this clonotype. This chain connects TRBV30 to TRBJ2-7; D is uncertain. Germline V gene sequence: CDR1 GTSNPN, CDR2 SVGIG (reference sequence). The CDR3 is made up of 16 amino acids. Trimming left V 1 base short and J 2 bases short, with 18 bases between. DNA for the CDR3: TGTGCCTGGAGTGCCGCATCTCGTCCGGTCACCTACGAGCAGTACTTC. As protein: CAWSAASRPVTYEQYF.

The V and J genes are TRBV4-1 and TRBJ1-1, with D hard to call. V dropped 3 bases and J dropped 7 bases, with 12 bases sitting between them. CDR1 MGHRA and CDR2 YSYEKL come from the germline V gene. The CDR3 consists of 13 residues. The DNA of the CDR3 is TGCGCCAGCAGCCATTCAAACGGGCTTGAAGCTTTCTTT. Its translation: CASSHSNGLEAFF.

The chain carries TRBV6-2 or TRBV6-3 and TRBJ1-1; tentative D call: TRBD1 (6 bases). The CDR3 has 16 amino acids. V lost 5 bases, J lost 6 bases, and 22 bases lay in between. Per germline, CDR1 MNHEY and CDR2 SVGEGT. CDR3 in amino acids: CASSRPSAGVDPEAFF. The CDR3 DNA reads TGTGCCAGCAGTCGCCCCTCAGCAGGGGTAGACCCTGAAGCTTTCTTT.

Details on this clonotype: This may be a read error: a much more frequent sequence differs by one nucleotide. The chain has TRBV29-1 and TRBJ2-1; D not certain. CDR3 length: 11 amino acids. Germline CDR1 is SQVTM and CDR2 is ANQGSEA. For the CDR3, the DNA is TGCAGCGTTTGGGCAGCGAATGAGCAGCTCTTC. It is translated as CSVWAANEQLF.

This clonotype was seen a few times. The CDR3 coding sequence is TGTGCCAGCAGTGGGCCTTTAGCCCCCGGGGAGCTGTTTTTT. Translated: CASSGPLAPGELFF. The gene calls are TRBV2 and TRBJ2-2, with D hard to call. The CDR3 contains 14 residues. With 4 bases removed from V and 6 bases from J, the gap between germline ends came to 12 bases. Per the germline V gene, CDR1 is SNHLY and CDR2 is FYNNEI. Based on the CDR3 plus reference TRBV2 and TRBJ2-2, the full variable domain is EPEVTQTPSHQVTQMGQEVILRCVPISNHLYFYWYRQILGQKVEFLVSFYNNEISEKSEIFDDQFSVERPDGSNFTLKIRSTKLEDSAMYFCASSGPLAPGELFFGEGSRLTVL.

V usage is TRBV6-2 or TRBV6-3 and J usage is TRBJ1-6, with 7 bases that match TRBD1. The CDR3 is made up of 17 amino acids. Trimming cost V 4 bases and J 7 bases; bases outside gene matches: 13. Germline V gene sequence: CDR1 MNHEY, CDR2 SVGEGT. CDR3 sequence: CASSSLPPTGLNSPLHF. The DNA for the CDR3 is TGTGCCAGCAGTTCTCTTCCTCCGACAGGGTTGAATTCACCCCTCCACTTT.

This chain connects TRBV29-1 to TRBJ2-7; a weak D match, TRBD2 (5 bases). The CDR3 consists of 15 residues. The germline CDR1 and CDR2 sequences are SQVTM and ANQGSEA. V was trimmed by 3 bases and J by 2 bases, leaving 17 bases between them. The CDR3, as DNA: TGCAGCGTTGAGGGAGTAGTTGCTGCCCCCTACGAGCAGTACTTC. Its translation: CSVEGVVAAPYEQYF.

The rearrangement links TRBV12-3 or TRBV12-4 to TRBJ1-1; no definite D call. The CDR3 loop spans 15 amino acids. Trimming removed 6 bases at V and 1 base at J, with 15 bases between. In nucleotides, the CDR3 is TGTGCCAGCAGCATTTTAGCGGTACAGAACACTGAAGCTTTCTTT. This translates into CASSILAVQNTEAFF.

This clonotype was recorded many times. The V call is TRBV7-2, the J call TRBJ2-7; unclear D gene. Deletions cut 1 base from V and 2 bases from J, with 6 bases between. CDR1 is SGHTA, CDR2 FQGNSA, per germline. The CDR3 extends over 13 amino acids. The DNA of the CDR3 is TGTGCCAGCAGCTTAGAGCGCGCCTACGAGCAGTACTTC. The encoded protein is CASSLERAYEQYF.

This clonotype was found a few times. Here the CDR3 DNA reads TGTGCCAGCAGTTCAAAAGGAGATGGCTCTGGAAACACCATATATTTT. Translation: CASSSKGDGSGNTIYF. This chain uses TRBV28 with TRBJ1-3; D remains unclear. The length of the CDR3 is 16 residues. The germline CDR1 and CDR2 sequences are MDHEN and SYDVKM. Trimming removed 4 bases at V and 0 bases at J, with 13 bases between. Complete variable domain (other parts from reference TRBV28 and TRBJ1-3): DVKVTQSSRYLVKRTGEKVFLECVQDMDHENMFWYRQDPGLGLRLIYFSYDVKMKEKGDIPEGYSVSREKKERFSLILESASTNQTSMYLCASSSKGDGSGNTIYFGEGSWLTVV.

This clonotype was seen ten or more times. The chain couples TRBV28 to TRBJ1-4; D call uncertain. V was cut by 6 bases and J by 0 bases, with 8 bases left in between. Germline loops: CDR1 MDHEN, CDR2 SYDVKM. The CDR3 sequence is 14 residues long. The CDR3 nucleotides are TGTGCCAGCAGCTATCCCGCAACTAATGAAAAACTGTTTTTT. It codes for CASSYPATNEKLFF.

The chain joins TRBV6-5 to TRBJ1-2; D is possibly TRBD1 (6 bases). The CDR3 is made up of 17 amino acids. Germline V gene sequence: CDR1 MNHEY, CDR2 SVGAGI. Trimming removed 1 base at V and 1 base at J, with 16 bases between. The CDR3 sequence: CASSYLPPQGNNYGYTF. CDR3 coding DNA: TGTGCCAGCAGTTACTTGCCCCCACAGGGCAATAACTATGGCTACACCTTC.

This clonotype was recorded a few times. This rearrangement joins TRBV29-1 to TRBJ2-1, with 13 nucleotides matching TRBD2. Losses at the gene ends were 1 base for V and 10 bases for J; bases not matched to a gene: 4. CDR1 is SQVTM, CDR2 ANQGSEA, per germline. There are 14 residues in the CDR3. CDR3 sequence reads: CSVEGTSGSEEQFF. DNA of the CDR3: TGCAGCGTTGAAGGGACTAGCGGGAGTGAAGAGCAGTTCTTC.